This T cell receptor (beta chain) derives from a study of blood T cell repertoires in COVID-19. The germline gives CDR1 SSHAT, CDR2 FNYEAQ (reference sequence). This CDR3 contains 13 residues. Only a few counts were recorded for this clone. One junction end disagrees with the germline gene, perhaps due to a read error. Original processing methods: Estimation of nucleated cell counts relied on the amplification of reference gene primers. Libraries were prepared by immunoSEQ multiplex PCR; TCRdb keeps only in-frame clonotypes and omits some of them. Clonal size and the V and J genes are those of that table, whereas D and trimming came from the DNA. The top ten clones hold around 25% of a sample with 100,000 to 150,000 clones, approximately 80% of them seen once.

The specimen was peripheral blood. The receptor comes from a human donor in a cohort sampled during active COVID-19. The V call is TRBV7-7, the J call TRBJ2-1; a possible D gene is TRBD2 (5 bases). CDR3: CASSLGEGNEQFF. The DNA of the CDR3 is TGTGCTAGCAGCTTAGGTGAGGGCAATGAGCAGTTCTTC.